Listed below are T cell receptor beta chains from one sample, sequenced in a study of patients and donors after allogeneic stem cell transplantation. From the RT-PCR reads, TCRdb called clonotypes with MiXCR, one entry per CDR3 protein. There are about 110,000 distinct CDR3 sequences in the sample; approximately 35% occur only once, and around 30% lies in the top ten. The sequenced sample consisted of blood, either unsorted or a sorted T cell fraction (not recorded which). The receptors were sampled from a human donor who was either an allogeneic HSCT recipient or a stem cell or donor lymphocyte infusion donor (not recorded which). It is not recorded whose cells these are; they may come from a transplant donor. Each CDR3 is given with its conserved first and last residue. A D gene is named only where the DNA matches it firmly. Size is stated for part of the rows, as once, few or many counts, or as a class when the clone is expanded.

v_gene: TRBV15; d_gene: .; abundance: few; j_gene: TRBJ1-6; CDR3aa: CATSRDINSPLHF; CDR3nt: TGTGCCACCAGCAGGGACATTAATTCACCCCTCCACTTT
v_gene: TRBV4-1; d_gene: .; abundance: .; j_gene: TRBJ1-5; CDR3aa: CASSQGWGESQPQHF; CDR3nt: TGCGCCAGCAGCCAAGGCTGGGGGGAAAGTCAGCCCCAGCATTTT
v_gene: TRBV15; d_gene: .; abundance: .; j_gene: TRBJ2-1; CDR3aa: CATSRDVYNEQFF; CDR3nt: TGTGCCACCAGCAGAGACGTGTACAATGAGCAGTTCTTC
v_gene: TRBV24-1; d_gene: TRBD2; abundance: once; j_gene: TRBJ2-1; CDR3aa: CATSDKPGLAGEFTYNEQFF; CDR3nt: TGTGCCACCAGTGATAAACCGGGACTAGCGGGAGAGTTTACTTACAATGAGCAGTTCTTC
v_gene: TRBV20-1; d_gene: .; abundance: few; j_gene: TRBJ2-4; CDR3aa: CSARDGRVKYFGGIQYF; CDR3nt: TGCAGTGCTAGAGATGGTCGGGTGAAGTATTTCGGGGGCATTCAGTACTTC
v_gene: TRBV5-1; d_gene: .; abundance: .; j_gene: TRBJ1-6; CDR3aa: CASSLTSAQQEGLHF; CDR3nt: TGCGCCAGCAGCTTGACATCCGCCCAACAGGAAGGCCTCCACTTT
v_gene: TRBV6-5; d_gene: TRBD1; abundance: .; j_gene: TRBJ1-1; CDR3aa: CASFLRQGEEAFF; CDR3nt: TGTGCCAGTTTCCTCCGACAGGGCGAAGAAGCTTTCTTT
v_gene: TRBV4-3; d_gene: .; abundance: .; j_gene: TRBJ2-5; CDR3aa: CASSQGTDQETQYF; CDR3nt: TGCGCCAGCAGCCAAGGAACCGATCAAGAGACCCAGTACTTC
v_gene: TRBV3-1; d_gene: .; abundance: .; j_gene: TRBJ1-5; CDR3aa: CASSQGVGGRGQPQHF; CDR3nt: TGTGCCAGCAGCCAAGGCGTCGGCGGGAGAGGGCAGCCCCAGCATTTT
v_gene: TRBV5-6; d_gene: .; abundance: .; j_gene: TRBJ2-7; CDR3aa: CASSFDPLSYEQYF; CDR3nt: TGTGCCAGCAGCTTTGACCCCCTCTCCTACGAGCAGTACTTC
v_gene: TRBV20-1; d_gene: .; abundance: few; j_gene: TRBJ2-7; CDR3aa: CSASFPLTGSYEQYF; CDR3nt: TGCAGTGCTAGCTTCCCTCTCACAGGGTCCTACGAGCAGTACTTC
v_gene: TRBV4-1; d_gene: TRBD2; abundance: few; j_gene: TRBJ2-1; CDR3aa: CASSQDWIGREYEQFF; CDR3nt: TGCGCCAGCAGCCAAGATTGGATCGGGCGGGAGTATGAGCAGTTCTTC
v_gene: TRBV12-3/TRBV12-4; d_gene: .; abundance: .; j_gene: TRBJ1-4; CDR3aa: CASTVGHPNEKLFF; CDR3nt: TGTGCCAGCACAGTGGGACACCCTAATGAAAAACTGTTTTTT
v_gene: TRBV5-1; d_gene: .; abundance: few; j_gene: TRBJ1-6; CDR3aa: CASSSDSTSPLHF; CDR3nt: TGCGCCAGCAGCTCGGACAGTACTTCACCCCTCCACTTT
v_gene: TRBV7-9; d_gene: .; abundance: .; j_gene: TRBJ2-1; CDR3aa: CASSLVSGGEQFF; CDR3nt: TGTGCCAGCAGCTTGGTCTCCGGCGGGGAGCAGTTCTTC
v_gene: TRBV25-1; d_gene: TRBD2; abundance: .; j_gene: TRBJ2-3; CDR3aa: CASSGGLAGVVTDTQYF; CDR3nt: TGTGCCAGCAGTGGGGGACTAGCGGGAGTCGTGACAGATACGCAGTATTTT
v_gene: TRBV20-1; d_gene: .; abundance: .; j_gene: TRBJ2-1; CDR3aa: CSASRGPLNNEQFF; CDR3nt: TGCAGTGCCTCGAGAGGGCCACTCAACAATGAGCAGTTCTTC
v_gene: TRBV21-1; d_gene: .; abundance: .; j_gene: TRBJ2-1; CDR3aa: CASSGRSGLKDGQFF; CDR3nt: TGTGCCAGCAGCGGAAGGAGCGGTCTTAAGGATGGGCAGTTCTTC
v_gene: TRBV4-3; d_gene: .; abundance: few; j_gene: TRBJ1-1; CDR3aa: CASSQDLIRHTEAFF; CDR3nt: TGCGCCAGCAGCCAAGATCTCATCAGGCACACTGAAGCTTTCTTT
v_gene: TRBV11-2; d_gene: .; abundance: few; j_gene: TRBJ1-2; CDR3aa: CASSLAWGEDYGYTF; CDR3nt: TGTGCCAGCAGCTTAGCCTGGGGGGAGGACTATGGCTACACCTTC